Listed below are T cell receptor beta chains from one sample, sequenced in a study of blood T cell repertoires in COVID-19. Sequencing was performed with immunoSEQ multiplex PCR; in TCRdb, only in-frame clones are kept and a portion is missing. This sample has some 250,000 clones, with approximately 86% found just once. The sequencing sample was made of peripheral blood. The receptors derive from a woman aged 55-70 years with COVID-19, enrolled during active disease. CDR3s include the opening cysteine and the closing phenylalanine or tryptophan. A D gene is named only where the DNA matches it firmly. Some rows mark clone size as missing; the rest say once, few, many or name a class of expanded clone.

J | D | V | size | CDR3 | DNA
TRBJ2-5 | TRBD1 | TRBV7-3 | NA | CASSLTSGGETQYF | TGTGCCAGCAGCTTAACTTCAGGGGGAGAGACCCAGTACTTC
TRBJ1-6 | NA | TRBV5-4 | NA | CASSPGGNSPLHF | TGTGCCAGCAGCCCGGGGGGGAATTCACCCCTCCACTTT
TRBJ2-7 | NA | TRBV5-1 | NA | CASRPAGLSYEQYF | TGCGCCAGCCGACCAGCGGGCCTCTCCTACGAGCAGTACTTC
TRBJ1-5 | TRBD1 | TRBV27 | NA | CASSLFSGTGNQPQHF | TGTGCCAGCAGTTTGTTCTCTGGGACAGGAAATCAGCCCCAGCATTTT
TRBJ2-7 | TRBD2 | TRBV5-1 | NA | CASSSLGVAGGPGYEQYF | TGCGCCAGCAGCTCCCTGGGGGTAGCGGGAGGGCCAGGTTACGAGCAGTACTTC
TRBJ1-2 | NA | TRBV28 | once | CASTIRTDYGYTF | TGTGCCAGCACCATTAGGACAGACTATGGCTACACCTTC
TRBJ2-7 | NA | TRBV2 | NA | CASRGLYEQYF | TGTGCCAGCCGCGGACTGTACGAGCAGTACTTC
TRBJ1-5 | NA | TRBV2 | NA | CASSGPGRGNQPQHF | TGTGCCAGCAGTGGTCCTGGCAGGGGCAATCAGCCCCAGCATTTT
TRBJ2-1 | TRBD2 | TRBV30 | once | CAGRTSGSNEQFF | TGTGCCGGAAGGACTAGCGGGAGCAATGAGCAGTTCTTC
TRBJ2-4 | TRBD1 | TRBV27 | NA | CASSFQGASGGLRNIQYF | TGTGCCAGCAGTTTTCAGGGGGCGTCTGGGGGGCTTCGGAACATTCAGTACTTC
TRBJ2-1 | TRBD2 | TRBV9 | NA | CASSLGVAGVKDEQFF | TGTGCCAGCAGCCTAGGGGTAGCGGGGGTTAAGGATGAGCAGTTCTTC
TRBJ2-1 | NA | TRBV6-5 | once | CASKMGPTGYNEQFF | TGTGCCAGCAAGATGGGCCCCACGGGATACAATGAGCAGTTCTTC
TRBJ2-2 | TRBD2 | TRBV2 | NA | CASTGLAGVGELFF | TGTGCCAGCACCGGACTAGCGGGAGTCGGGGAGCTGTTTTTT
TRBJ1-1 | NA | TRBV6-2/TRBV6-3 | NA | CASSSTQGGSTEAFF | TGTGCCAGCAGTTCCACTCAGGGAGGGAGCACTGAAGCTTTCTTT
TRBJ2-3 | NA | TRBV10-1 | once | CASSEYGDTQYF | TGCGCCAGCAGTGAGTACGGGGATACGCAGTATTTT
TRBJ1-6 | NA | TRBV27 | NA | CASSLGGYSYNSPLHF | TGTGCCAGCAGTTTAGGAGGTTATTCCTATAATTCACCCCTCCACTTT
TRBJ2-1 | TRBD2 | TRBV29-1 | NA | CSVAGLASTYNEQFF | TGCAGCGTTGCAGGACTAGCGTCTACCTACAATGAGCAGTTCTTC
TRBJ1-5 | NA | TRBV7-9 | NA | CASSFGQTQHF | TGTGCCAGCAGCTTTGGACAGACCCAGCATTTT
TRBJ2-2 | NA | TRBV6-5 | NA | CASRTRRTGELFF | TGTGCCAGCAGAACCAGGAGGACCGGGGAGCTGTTTTTT
TRBJ2-1 | NA | TRBV2 | NA | CASSYLGRDSRPYNEQFF | TGTGCCAGCAGCTACCTTGGCCGGGACTCCAGGCCCTACAATGAGCAGTTCTTC
TRBJ2-1 | TRBD2 | TRBV6-5 | NA | CASRQTSGRAREQFF | TGTGCCAGCAGACAGACTAGCGGGAGGGCCCGGGAGCAGTTCTTC
TRBJ1-5 | TRBD1 | TRBV7-9 | NA | CASSPGTGNQPQHF | TGTGCCAGCAGCCCAGGGACAGGCAATCAGCCCCAGCATTTT